This T cell receptor (beta chain) was retrieved from a study of cytomegalovirus exposure and HLA in healthy donors. Both 60 Vbeta primers and 13 Jbeta primers went into the PCR. Libraries were prepared by immunoSEQ multiplex PCR; TCRdb keeps only in-frame clonotypes and omits some of them. Of approximately 200,000 clones in the sample, more than 70% were seen once. Of note for this clone: What it binds is not known.

This CDR3 has 14 amino acids. The V gene's germline CDR1 is SGHVS and CDR2 FNYEAQ. The V gene lost 7 bases and the J gene lost 3 bases, with 16 bases spanning the gap. Notes on the study in general: Available immune exposure information covered CMV serostatus only. Segments of the TCR beta V type were, in most cases, productive about 87% or about 30% of the time in an earlier analysis. Rarity held for most TCR sequences, but there were some public TCRs that occurred in many donors.

V is TRBV7-6 and J is TRBJ2-7, with D possibly matching TRBD1 (6 bases). Sequencing used PBMCs. The sequence came from a man aged 25 to 40 in good health and CMV-seropositive. This chain's CDR3 is CASTPRDTHYEQYF. The CDR3 DNA sequence: TGTGCCAGCACCCCGAGGGACACCCACTACGAGCAGTACTTC.